Below are 3 T cell receptor beta chains sequenced from a single sample in a study of cytomegalovirus exposure and HLA in healthy donors (dated by TCRdb to 2015 to 2018). The method behind the library was the immunoSEQ multiplex PCR assay. A mixture of 60 forward primers for TCR Vbeta segments and 13 reverse primers for TCR Jbeta segments was used in the multiplex PCR. Held by TCRdb, this immuneACCESS table contains in-frame sequences only and omits some clones. Under half of the omission traces to an unresolved V gene where checked; the cause of the rest is unknown. For this sample there are 200,000 to 250,000 clones; approximately 80% appear just once. Roughly 0.58% of the sample lies in the top ten. Sequencing was done on a sample of PBMCs. The receptors come from a woman between 40 and 55 years old in good health and CMV-seronegative.

V is TRBV7-2 and J is TRBJ1-2; unclear D gene. Per germline, CDR1 SGHTA and CDR2 FQGNSA. This CDR3 contains 14 residues. The V end lost 2 bases, the J end lost 8 bases, and 15 bases lay between the germline ends. The CDR3 nucleotides read TGTGCCAGCAGCTTATTACGAGGGTCGTTAGGCTACACCTTC. Translated: CASSLLRGSLGYTF.

This chain connects TRBV7-6 to TRBJ2-1, with D tentatively TRBD2 (6 bases). The V gene's germline CDR1 is SGHVS and CDR2 FNYEAQ. V was pared by 4 bases and J by 4 bases, with 11 bases between. This CDR3 is 14 amino acids long. Written as DNA, the CDR3 is TGTGCCAGCAGCTCCTCGACTAGGTACAATGAGCAGTTCTTC. This codes for CASSSSTRYNEQFF.

The chain combines TRBV9 with TRBJ2-2; D unclear. Germline CDR1 is SGDLS and CDR2 is YYNGEE. The CDR3 sequence is 16 residues long. Trimming removed 0 bases at V and 1 base at J, with 10 bases between. This CDR3 reads CASSVDPHQNTGELFF. CDR3 coding DNA: TGTGCCAGCAGCGTAGATCCACACCAGAACACCGGGGAGCTGTTTTTT.